The 21 T cell receptor beta chains listed next were all sequenced from one sample in a study of OX40 agonist ivuxolimab in advanced cancers. The protocol was immunoSEQ multiplex PCR, while the TCRdb copy is restricted to in-frame clones and leaves out a portion. Among 55,000 to 75,000 clones listed, about 85% were seen once. The sequenced sample was CD4+ or CD8+ T cells sorted from blood, obtained in a trial of the OX40 agonist ivuxolimab. Receptor source: an adult with an advanced solid tumor such as melanoma, head and neck, liver or kidney cancer.

The chain combines TRBV28 with TRBJ2-2, with D tentatively TRBD1 (6 bases). V lost 6 bases and J lost 1, with 15 bases in between. Germline lookup yields CDR1 MDHEN and CDR2 SYDVKM. The CDR3 is 16 amino acids. CDR3 sequence reads: CASRDQGRGNTGELFF. The CDR3, as DNA: TGTGCCAGCAGAGATCAGGGGCGCGGGAACACCGGGGAGCTGTTTTTT.

This chain links TRBV7-9 with TRBJ2-3; the D is unclear. V lost 3 bases, J lost 2 bases, and 9 bases lay in between. The germline CDR1 and CDR2 sequences are SEHNR and FQNEAQ (reference sequence). There are 14 residues in the CDR3. Written as DNA, the CDR3 is TGTGCCAGCAGCTTCCCAGTACTCACAGATACGCAGTATTTT. It is translated as CASSFPVLTDTQYF.

This chain uses TRBV6-5 with TRBJ1-4; D call uncertain. The CDR3 spans 15 residues. Germline loops: CDR1 MNHEY, CDR2 SVGAGI. Trimming left V 0 bases short and J 5 bases short, with 10 bases between. The CDR3 DNA reads TGTGCCAGCAGTTACTCCGGACCCGGCAATGAAAAACTGTTTTTT. Translation gives CASSYSGPGNEKLFF.

The V call is TRBV28, the J call TRBJ1-2, with no clear D. This CDR3 region has 13 residues. V dropped 1 base and J dropped 12 bases, with 15 bases sitting between them. Germline-derived CDR1 and CDR2 are MDHEN and SYDVKM. Here the CDR3 reads CASSLYGLVGDTF. The CDR3 DNA reads as TGTGCCAGCAGTTTATATGGCCTGGTCGGCGACACCTTC.

The chain is built from TRBV9 and TRBJ1-6; 8 bases are shared with TRBD1. The CDR3 covers 14 residues. V lost 2 bases, J lost 6 bases, and 1 base stayed unmatched. The germline gives CDR1 SGDLS, CDR2 YYNGEE. CDR3 bases: TGTGCCAGCAGCGTGGGACAGGTTAATTCACCCCTCCACTTT. Protein: CASSVGQVNSPLHF.

V usage is TRBV27 and J usage is TRBJ2-7; D is perhaps TRBD2 (5 bases). Trimming removed 6 bases from V and 1 base from J, with 13 bases in between. Germline-derived CDR1 and CDR2 are MNHEY and SMNVEV (reference sequence). The CDR3 is 14 residues long. In nucleotides, the CDR3 is TGTGCCAGCAGCCAGCGTCGGGGATCCTACGAGCAGTACTTC. Its translation: CASSQRRGSYEQYF.

The V and J genes are TRBV5-6 and TRBJ1-2; no reliable D call. V was trimmed by 4 bases and J by 7 bases, leaving 11 bases between them. CDR3 length equals 12 residues. Germline assignment: CDR1 SGHDT and CDR2 YYEEEE. As DNA, the CDR3 is TGTGCCAGCAGCCCGTTACTGGGTGGCTACACCTTC. Protein sequence: CASSPLLGGYTF.

The chain has TRBV7-9 and TRBJ2-7; 11 nucleotides align to TRBD1. V lost 6 bases and J lost 5; bases outside the gene matches: 9. This CDR3 contains 15 residues. The germline V gene has CDR1 SEHNR and CDR2 FQNEAQ (reference sequence). CDR3 sequence reads: CASREIGQGADEQYF. The DNA of the CDR3 is TGTGCCAGCAGAGAAATCGGACAGGGGGCGGACGAGCAGTACTTC. Filled out from reference TRBV7-9 and TRBJ2-7, the complete variable domain reads DTGVSQNPRHKITKRGQNVTFRCDPISEHNRLYWYRQTLGQGPEFLTYFQNEAQLEKSRLLSDRFSAERPKGSFSTLEIQRTEQGDSAMYLCASREIGQGADEQYFGPGTRLTVT.

The rearrangement joins TRBV28 to TRBJ2-5; TRBD2 matches at 9 bases. The CDR3 covers 12 residues. Germline CDR1 and CDR2: MDHEN and SYDVKM. The junction had 6 bases not matched to a gene; V was cut back by 5 bases and J by 11 bases. The CDR3: CASSTGTSLQYF. CDR3 DNA sequence: TGTGCCAGCAGTACCGGGACTAGCTTGCAGTACTTC.

DNA for the CDR3: TGTGCCAGTAGTATATTAGGATCCGGGACCCAGTACTTC. Amino acids: CASSILGSGTQYF. The chain links TRBV19 to TRBJ2-5; D is unresolved. Germline lookup yields CDR1 LNHDA and CDR2 SQIVND (reference sequence). Trimming pared 2 bases from V and 7 bases from J, leaving 11 bases between. This CDR3 is built from 13 residues.

This clone was observed a single time. The chain's CDR3 is CAWRPIGRPTIYF. CDR3 bases: TGTGCCTGGAGGCCAATCGGGCGGCCCACCATATATTTT. The V and J genes are TRBV30 and TRBJ1-3, with D unresolved. This CDR3 spans 13 amino acids. Deletions cut 3 bases from V and 9 bases from J, with 15 bases between. Looked up from germline, CDR1 is GTSNPN and CDR2 is SVGIG (reference sequence).

The DNA of the CDR3 is TGCGCCAGCAGTCAAACTGGGGATTACTGCGGCTACACCTTC. Amino acids: CASSQTGDYCGYTF. This sequence joins TRBV23-1 and TRBJ1-2; no reliable D call. TRBV23-1 is given ORF status, its function remaining uncertain. Trimming took 2 bases from V and 8 from J, leaving 15 bases between them. This CDR3 comprises 14 residues.

The chain joins TRBV21-1 to TRBJ1-5. TRBV21-1 is noted as a pseudogene. The length of the CDR3 is 10 residues. The CDR3 DNA sequence: TGTGCCAGCAGCCGAAAGCCCCAGCATTTT. This gives the protein CASSRKPQHF.

By share, this clone counts as medium-sized. The V gene is TRBV15, the J gene TRBJ2-5, with 7 bases lining up with TRBD2. V trimming: 3 bases; J trimming: 1 base; junction bases outside the gene matches: 8. CDR1 LNHNV and CDR2 YYDKDF come from the germline V gene (reference sequence). The CDR3 totals 16 residues. CDR3 amino acids: CATSSVGGLTQETQYF. CDR3 nucleotide sequence: TGTGCCACCAGCAGCGTCGGGGGACTAACCCAAGAGACCCAGTACTTC.

V and J are TRBV18 and TRBJ2-1; possibly TRBD2 for D (6 bases). The CDR3 loop spans 15 amino acids. CDR1 is KGHSH, CDR2 LQKENI, per germline. Between the trimmed V and J ends, which lost 3 bases and 7 bases, there was a span of 16 bases. CDR3 protein: CASSPGTQKANEQFF. The CDR3 DNA reads as TGTGCCAGCTCACCCGGGACTCAGAAGGCGAATGAGCAGTTCTTC. Together with reference TRBV18 and TRBJ2-1, the CDR3 gives the full variable domain: NAGVMQNPRHLVRRRGQEARLRCSPMKGHSHVYWYRQLPEEGLKFMVYLQKENIIDESGMPKERFSAEFPKEGPSILRIQQVVRGDSAAYFCASSPGTQKANEQFFGPGTRLTVL.

The chain recombines TRBV10-3 with TRBJ2-1, with 10 bases fitting TRBD1. In germline, CDR1 is ENHRY, CDR2 SYGVKD. The length of the CDR3 is 18 residues. With V trimmed by 7 bases and J by 0 bases, 12 bases remained unmatched. This CDR3 reads CAITETGGRFSSYNEQFF. The CDR3 nucleotides are TGTGCCATCACCGAGACAGGGGGCCGATTCAGCTCCTACAATGAGCAGTTCTTC.

This chain uses TRBV4-1 with TRBJ2-3; perhaps TRBD2 as D (7 bases). This CDR3 contains 13 residues. Trimming removed 8 bases at V and 3 bases at J, with 12 bases between. Germline V gives CDR1 MGHRA, CDR2 YSYEKL. CDR3 nucleotide sequence: TGCGCCAGCGAGGGGGGGCGGACAGATACGCAGTATTTT. It codes for CASEGGRTDTQYF.

The CDR3 loop is CASTFLAGTDTQYF. In DNA, the CDR3 is TGTGCCAGCACATTTCTAGCAGGCACAGATACGCAGTATTTT. The chain carries TRBV2 and TRBJ2-3; a possible D gene is TRBD2 (5 bases). This CDR3 contains 14 residues. Germline values: CDR1 SNHLY, CDR2 FYNNEI. V was cut by 7 bases and J by 1 base, with 12 bases left in between. Based on the CDR3 plus reference TRBV2 and TRBJ2-3, the full variable domain is EPEVTQTPSHQVTQMGQEVILRCVPISNHLYFYWYRQILGQKVEFLVSFYNNEISEKSEIFDDQFSVERPDGSNFTLKIRSTKLEDSAMYFCASTFLAGTDTQYFGPGTRLTVL.

This clone has only one observation. This chain uses TRBV6-5 with TRBJ2-7, with D unclear. The CDR3 covers 13 residues. V was pared by 6 bases and J by 2 bases, with 11 bases between. From germline, CDR1 is MNHEY and CDR2 SVGAGI. CDR3 DNA: TGTGCCAGCAGGCCGGGCCAAACCTACGAGCAGTACTTC. Encoded protein: CASRPGQTYEQYF.

A few counts support this clone. The chain recombines TRBV5-4 with TRBJ1-5; D remains unclear. V shed 4 bases and J shed 9 bases, with 14 bases lying between them. This CDR3 has 13 residues. The germline V gene has CDR1 SGHNT and CDR2 YYREEE (reference sequence). CDR3 bases: TGTGCCAGCAGCCGGGGAGAAGTAGGGCCCCAGCATTTT. It codes for CASSRGEVGPQHF. The full variable domain, rest sourced from reference TRBV5-4 and TRBJ1-5, is ETGVTQSPTHLIKTRGQQVTLRCSSQSGHNTVSWYQQALGQGPQFIFQYYREEENGRGNFPPRFSGLQFPNYSSELNVNALELDDSALYLCASSRGEVGPQHFGDGTRLSIL.

This clone was observed a few times. V and J are TRBV6-5 and TRBJ1-2; 9 positions match TRBD1. Germline CDR1 and CDR2: MNHEY and SVGAGI. Losses at the gene ends were 0 bases for V and 2 bases for J; bases not matched to a gene: 1. The CDR3 covers 15 residues. CDR3 sequence reads: CASSYSGTGNYGYTF. The CDR3 bases are TGTGCCAGCAGTTACTCCGGGACAGGGAACTATGGCTACACCTTC.